A single sample is the source of the 6 T cell receptor beta chains below, sequenced in a study of blood T cell repertoires in COVID-19. Clones were sequenced by immunoSEQ multiplex PCR, and TCRdb holds only the in-frame ones, with some missing. The sample has 310,000 or so clones, around 87% seen once; the top ten hold 1% to 1.5%. The sample comprised peripheral blood. These receptors were collected from a man aged 65 to 79 with acute or convalescent COVID-19.

This clone came up once. V and J are TRBV6-6 and TRBJ2-7; tentatively, D is TRBD1 (5 bases). The germline gives CDR1 MNHNY, CDR2 SVGAGI (reference sequence). V lost 2 bases to trimming and J lost 1 base, with 9 bases between them. The CDR3 extends over 14 amino acids. DNA for the CDR3: TGTGCCAGCAGTTACCCTGGGGCGTCCTACGAGCAGTACTTC. Translation: CASSYPGASYEQYF.

This clone was observed a few times. V gene TRBV19 combines with J gene TRBJ1-1; the match to TRBD1 covers 8 bases. The CDR3 extends over 14 amino acids. V shed 4 bases and J 4 bases; nucleotides not matched to a gene: 5. The germline CDR1 and CDR2 sequences are LNHDA and SQIVND (reference sequence). In DNA form, the CDR3 reads TGTGCCAGTAGTAGGACAGGGTCGGGCACTGAAGCTTTCTTT. As protein: CASSRTGSGTEAFF.

The chain links TRBV4-2 to TRBJ2-5; 8 nucleotides line up with TRBD2. V trimming: 0 bases; J trimming: 7 bases; junction bases outside the gene matches: 10. The CDR3 runs to 16 residues. Per germline, CDR1 LGHNA and CDR2 YNFKEQ. The CDR3, as DNA: TGTGCCAGCAGCCAAGATTTCGCGGGAGGTCGGGGGACCCAGTACTTC. This sequence encodes CASSQDFAGGRGTQYF.

V usage is TRBV10-3 and J usage is TRBJ2-3, with a tentative D call TRBD1 (5 bases). The CDR3 extends over 15 amino acids. The germline V gene has CDR1 ENHRY and CDR2 SYGVKD. Trimming cost V 2 bases and J 5 bases, with 14 bases left between them. This CDR3 is CAISEHGGAGDTQYF. CDR3 sequence (DNA): TGTGCCATCAGTGAGCATGGTGGGGCCGGAGATACGCAGTATTTT.

V is TRBV4-3 and J is TRBJ2-7; D is possibly TRBD1 (6 bases). CDR3 size: 15 residues. The V end lost 1 base, the J end lost 3 bases, and 13 bases lay between the germline ends. Germline V gene lookup returns CDR1 LGHNA and CDR2 YSLEER. CDR3 in DNA: TGCGCCAGCAGCCAAGGAGCAGGGGTGAGCTACGAGCAGTACTTC. Amino acids: CASSQGAGVSYEQYF.

V is TRBV7-2 and J is TRBJ2-7; a weak D match, TRBD2 (5 bases). The CDR3 extends over 15 amino acids. Trimming took off 0 bases at V and 4 bases at J, with 13 bases between the two ends. The germline CDR1 and CDR2 sequences are SGHTA and FQGNSA. The CDR3 DNA is TGTGCCAGCAGCTTAGCGGGGAGCTTGGGATACGAGCAGTACTTC. It encodes CASSLAGSLGYEQYF.